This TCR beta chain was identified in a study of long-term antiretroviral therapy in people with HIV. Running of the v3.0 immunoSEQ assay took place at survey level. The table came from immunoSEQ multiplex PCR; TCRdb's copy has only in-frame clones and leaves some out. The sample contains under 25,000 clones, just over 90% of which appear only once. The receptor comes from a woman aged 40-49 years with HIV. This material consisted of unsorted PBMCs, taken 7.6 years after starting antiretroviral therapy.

The CDR3 DNA sequence: TGTGCCTGGAACTCTGGGGCCAACGTCCTGACTTTC. Residues: CAWNSGANVLTF. The gene calls are TRBV30 and TRBJ2-6, with D unclear. V gave up 4 bases and J gave up 0 bases, with 1 base separating them. There are 12 residues in the CDR3. CDR1 and CDR2 (germline): GTSNPN, SVGIG (reference sequence). Full variable domain (remainder filled in from reference TRBV30 and TRBJ2-6): SQTIHQWPATLVQPVGSPLSLECTVEGTSNPNLYWYRQAAGRGLQLLFYSVGIGQISSEVPQNLSASRPQDRQFILSSKKLLLSDSGFYLCAWNSGANVLTFGAGSRLTVL.